This TCR beta chain was recorded in a study of blood T cell repertoires in COVID-19. Original handling: Using reference gene primer amplification, nucleated cell counts were estimated. Using immunoSEQ multiplex PCR, the repertoire was profiled, and TCRdb retains in-frame clones only, with some absent. The V and J calls and clone size are taken from that table; D and trimming were inferred from the DNA. The sample lists roughly 230,000 clones, approximately 81% occurring once. CDR1 MDHEN and CDR2 SYDVKM come from the germline V gene. V lost 8 bases and J 8 bases, leaving 15 bases between the germline ends. The CDR3 is 13 amino acids.

The chain carries TRBV28 and TRBJ1-4; possibly TRBD1 for D (6 bases). The sequence came from a man aged 35 to 55 with acute or convalescent COVID-19. The source material was peripheral blood. The CDR3 spells CASWGGAVEKLFF. The CDR3 nucleotides read TGTGCCAGCTGGGGGGGGGCGGTCGAAAAACTGTTTTTT.